This TCR beta chain derives from a study of post-analysis software for immune sequencing data. On the study more broadly: The patients showed relapsing-remitting, secondary progressive and progressive-relapsing multiple sclerosis courses.

On this clonotype: Antigen specificity is unknown.

Unique molecular identifiers were built into the TCR beta cDNA libraries. Input of 1 to 10 million T cells yielded around 460,000 cDNA molecules. TCRdb re-called the PCR reads with MiXCR, one entry per CDR3 protein. This table holds 740,000 or so distinct CDR3 sequences, approximately 57% found once. The length of the CDR3 is 13 residues. Whole-study findings and limits: The authors found that F measure strongly co-clustered same-batch samples. When patients were compared with controls, about five TRBV segments were more frequent, TRBV5-6, TRBV5-1 and TRBV20-1 among them. Controls significantly exceeded multiple sclerosis patients in normalized Chao1 diversity.

Sequencing was done on a sample of blood. This rearrangement joins TRBV12-3 or TRBV12-4 to TRBJ2-5, with D tentatively TRBD2 (5 bases). The end of the DNA is better explained by TRBJ2-7, so the J call may be wrong. This TCR derives from a girl aged 10-17 years with multiple sclerosis. CDR3 sequence: CASSLLRADEQYF. As DNA, the CDR3 is TGTGCCAGCAGTTTGCTGAGGGCGGACGAGCAGTACTTC.